The clone carrying this T cell receptor beta chain has a count of ten or more. The antigen remains unidentified. This entry is derived from a study of CD8 T cells in ankylosing spondylitis. General study findings and limits: CD8+ disease-linked clones were present at relatively low frequencies in blood.

TCRdb passed the 5' RACE reads through MiXCR, listing each CDR3 protein once. The profile shows approximately 210,000 distinct CDR3 sequences, roughly 12% of them singletons. This CDR3 has 14 residues. Trimming cost V 2 bases and J 4 bases; bases outside gene matches: 5. Germline-derived CDR1 and CDR2 are MNHEY and SMNVEV (reference sequence). The chain uses TRBV27 and TRBJ2-7, with 7 nucleotides matching TRBD1. The source of this sequence is a male donor with ankylosing spondylitis or in good health (not recorded which). Sequencing was carried out using blood, either unsorted or a sorted T cell fraction (not recorded which). CDR3 sequence: CASSLEGATYEQYF. The CDR3 region has the DNA TGTGCCAGCAGTTTAGAGGGGGCGACGTACGAGCAGTACTTC.